The clone carrying this TCR beta chain was counted only a few times. This sample was taken from a study of OX40 agonist ivuxolimab in advanced cancers. Enrollment shut out patients with autoimmune disease history or systemic immunosuppression. Profiling relied on immunoSEQ multiplex PCR, and the TCRdb table lists in-frame clones only, not all of them. The repertoire consists of about 82,000 clones, with 83% occurring once and the leading ten covering approximately 0.79%. With 3 bases clipped from V and 10 bases from J, the junction kept 5 bases outside the gene matches. CDR1 is SGHNT, CDR2 YYREEE, per germline (reference sequence). The CDR3 consists of 13 residues.

The sequenced sample was CD4+ or CD8+ T cells sorted from blood, obtained in a trial of the OX40 agonist ivuxolimab. This chain joins TRBV5-4 and TRBJ1-4; 8 bases match TRBD1. This clonotype was obtained from an adult with an advanced solid tumor such as melanoma, head and neck, liver or kidney cancer. The CDR3 loop is CASSSAGTGKLFF. CDR3 nucleotides: TGTGCCAGCAGCTCTGCCGGGACAGGAAAACTGTTTTTT.